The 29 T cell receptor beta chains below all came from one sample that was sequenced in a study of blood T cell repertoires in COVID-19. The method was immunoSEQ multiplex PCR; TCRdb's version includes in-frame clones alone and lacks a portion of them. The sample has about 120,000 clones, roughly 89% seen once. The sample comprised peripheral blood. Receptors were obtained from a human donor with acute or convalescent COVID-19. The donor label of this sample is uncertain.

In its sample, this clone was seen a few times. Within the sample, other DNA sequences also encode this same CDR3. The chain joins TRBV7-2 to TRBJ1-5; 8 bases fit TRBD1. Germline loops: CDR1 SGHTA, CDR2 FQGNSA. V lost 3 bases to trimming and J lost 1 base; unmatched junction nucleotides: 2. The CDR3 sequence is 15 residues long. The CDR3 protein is CASSFDRGSNQPQHF. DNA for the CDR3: TGTGCCAGCAGCTTTGACAGGGGAAGCAATCAGCCCCAGCATTTT.

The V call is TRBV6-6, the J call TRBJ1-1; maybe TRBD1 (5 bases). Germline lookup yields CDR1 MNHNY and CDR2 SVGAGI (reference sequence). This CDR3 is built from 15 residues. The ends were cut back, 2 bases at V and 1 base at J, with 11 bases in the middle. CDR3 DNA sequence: TGTGCCAGCAGTTACCGTGGACAAAAGAACACTGAAGCTTTCTTT. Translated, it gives CASSYRGQKNTEAFF.

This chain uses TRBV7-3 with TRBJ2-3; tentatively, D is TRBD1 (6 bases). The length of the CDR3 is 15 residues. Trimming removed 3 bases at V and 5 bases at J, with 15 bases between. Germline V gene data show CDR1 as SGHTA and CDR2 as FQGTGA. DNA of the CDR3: TGTGCCAGCAGCTTTCAGGGGTCAGGTGGAGATACGCAGTATTTT. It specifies CASSFQGSGGDTQYF.

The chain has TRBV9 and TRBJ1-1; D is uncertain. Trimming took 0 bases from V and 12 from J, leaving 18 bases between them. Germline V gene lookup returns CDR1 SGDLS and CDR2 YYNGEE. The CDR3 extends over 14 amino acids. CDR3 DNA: TGTGCCAGCAGCGTAGGAAAAGACCCCCGGGTCCCTTTCTTT. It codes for CASSVGKDPRVPFF.

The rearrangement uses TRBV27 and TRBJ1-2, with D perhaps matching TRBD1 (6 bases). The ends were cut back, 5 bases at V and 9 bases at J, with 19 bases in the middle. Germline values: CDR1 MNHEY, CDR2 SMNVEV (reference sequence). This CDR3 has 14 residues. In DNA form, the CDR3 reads TGTGCCAGCAGTGCCGCGGGGGCGTCGATTAGCTACACCTTC. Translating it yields CASSAAGASISYTF.

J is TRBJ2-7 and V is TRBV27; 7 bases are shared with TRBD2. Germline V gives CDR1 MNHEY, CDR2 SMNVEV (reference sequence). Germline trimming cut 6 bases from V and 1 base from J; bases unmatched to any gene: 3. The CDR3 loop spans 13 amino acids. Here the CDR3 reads CASRRAGSYEQYF. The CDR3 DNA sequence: TGTGCCAGCAGACGAGCGGGATCCTACGAGCAGTACTTC.

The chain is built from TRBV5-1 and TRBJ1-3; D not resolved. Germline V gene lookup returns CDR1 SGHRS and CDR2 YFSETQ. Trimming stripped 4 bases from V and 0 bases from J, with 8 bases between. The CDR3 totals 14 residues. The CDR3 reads CASSPGASGNTIYF. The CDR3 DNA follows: TGCGCCAGCAGCCCGGGAGCCTCTGGAAACACCATATATTTT.

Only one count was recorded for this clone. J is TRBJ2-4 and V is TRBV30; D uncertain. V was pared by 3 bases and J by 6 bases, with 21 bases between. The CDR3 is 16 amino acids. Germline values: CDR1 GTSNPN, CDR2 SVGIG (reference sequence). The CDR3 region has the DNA TGTGCCTGGAGCTCACGACCCATGTTTATAGCAAACATTCAGTACTTC. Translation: CAWSSRPMFIANIQYF.

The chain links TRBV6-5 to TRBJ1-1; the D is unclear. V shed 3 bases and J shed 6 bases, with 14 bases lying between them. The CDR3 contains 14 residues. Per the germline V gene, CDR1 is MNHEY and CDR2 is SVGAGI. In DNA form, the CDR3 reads TGTGCCAGCAGTTATGAGGGAAAGAGGGCTGAAGCTTTCTTT. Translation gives CASSYEGKRAEAFF.

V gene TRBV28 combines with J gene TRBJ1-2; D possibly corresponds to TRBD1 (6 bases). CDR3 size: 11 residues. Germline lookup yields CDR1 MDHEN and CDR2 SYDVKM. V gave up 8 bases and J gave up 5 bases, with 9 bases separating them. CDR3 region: CASHTGYGYTF. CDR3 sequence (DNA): TGTGCCAGCCACACAGGGTATGGCTACACCTTC.

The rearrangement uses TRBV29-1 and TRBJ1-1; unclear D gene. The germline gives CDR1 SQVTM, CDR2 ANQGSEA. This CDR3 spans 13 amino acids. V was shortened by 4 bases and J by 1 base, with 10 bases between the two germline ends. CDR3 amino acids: CSVVMAGNTEAFF. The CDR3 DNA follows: TGCAGCGTTGTGATGGCAGGGAACACTGAAGCTTTCTTT.

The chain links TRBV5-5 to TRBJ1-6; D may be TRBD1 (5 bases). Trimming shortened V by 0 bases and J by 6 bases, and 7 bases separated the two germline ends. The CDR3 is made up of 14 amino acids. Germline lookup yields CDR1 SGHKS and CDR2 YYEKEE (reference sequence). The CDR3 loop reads CASSLAQGNSPLHF. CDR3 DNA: TGTGCCAGCAGCTTGGCTCAGGGTAATTCACCCCTCCACTTT.

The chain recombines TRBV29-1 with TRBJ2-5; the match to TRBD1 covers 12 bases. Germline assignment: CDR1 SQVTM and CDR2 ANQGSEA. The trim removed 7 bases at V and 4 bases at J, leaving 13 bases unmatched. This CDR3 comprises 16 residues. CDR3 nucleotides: TGCAGCGCTTCTGCCCCGGGACAGGGGGCTTCAGAGACCCAGTACTTC. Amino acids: CSASAPGQGASETQYF.

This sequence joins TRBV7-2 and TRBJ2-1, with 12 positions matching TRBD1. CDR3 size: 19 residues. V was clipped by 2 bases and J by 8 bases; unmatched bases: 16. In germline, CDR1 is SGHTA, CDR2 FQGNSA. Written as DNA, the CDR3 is TGTGCCAGCAGCTTATATCCCCCGGGACAGGGGGCCTTACGGGATGAGCAGTTCTTC. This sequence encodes CASSLYPPGQGALRDEQFF. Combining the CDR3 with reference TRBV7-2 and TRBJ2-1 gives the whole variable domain GAGVSQSPSNKVTEKGKDVELRCDPISGHTALYWYRQSLGQGLEFLIYFQGNSAPDKSGLPSDRFSAERTGGSVSTLTIQRTQQEDSAVYLCASSLYPPGQGALRDEQFFGPGTRLTVL.

The CDR3 DNA sequence: TGTGCCAGCAGCTTATATCAACAGGGTGAGGGCGGGGAGCTGTTTTTT. This translates into CASSLYQQGEGGELFF. This chain connects TRBV7-3 to TRBJ2-2; TRBD1 is a possible D gene (6 bases). The CDR3 sequence is 16 residues long. Trimming pared 2 bases from V and 7 bases from J, leaving 17 bases between. Per the germline V gene, CDR1 is SGHTA and CDR2 is FQGTGA.

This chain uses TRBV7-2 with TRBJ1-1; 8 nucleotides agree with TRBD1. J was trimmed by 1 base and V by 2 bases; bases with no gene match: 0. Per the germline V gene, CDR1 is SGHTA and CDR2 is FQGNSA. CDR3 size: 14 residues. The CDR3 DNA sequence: TGTGCCAGCAGCTTACAGGGGGCGAACACTGAAGCTTTCTTT. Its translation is CASSLQGANTEAFF.

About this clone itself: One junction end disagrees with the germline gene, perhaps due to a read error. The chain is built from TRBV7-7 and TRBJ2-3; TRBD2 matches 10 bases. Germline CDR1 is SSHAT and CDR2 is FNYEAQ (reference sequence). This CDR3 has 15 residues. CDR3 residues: CASSLAGVATDTQYF. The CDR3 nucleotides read TGTGCCAGCAGCCTAGCGGGAGTGGCCACAGATACGCAGTATTTT.

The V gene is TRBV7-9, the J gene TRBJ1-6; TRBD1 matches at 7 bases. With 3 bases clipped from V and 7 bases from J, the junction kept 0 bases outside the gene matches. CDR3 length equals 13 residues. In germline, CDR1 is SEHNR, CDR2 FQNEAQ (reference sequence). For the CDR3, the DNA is TGTGCCAGCAGCTTGGGACAGAATTCACCCCTCCACTTT. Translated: CASSLGQNSPLHF.

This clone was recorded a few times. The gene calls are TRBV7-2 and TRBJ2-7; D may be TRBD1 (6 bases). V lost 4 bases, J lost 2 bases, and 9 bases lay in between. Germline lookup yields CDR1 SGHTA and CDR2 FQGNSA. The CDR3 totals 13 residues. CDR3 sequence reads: CASSWGQAYEQYF. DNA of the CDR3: TGTGCCAGCAGCTGGGGACAAGCCTACGAGCAGTACTTC.

CDR3 sequence: CASSPPGLAGQETQYF. The CDR3 DNA reads as TGTGCCAGCAGCCCCCCGGGACTAGCGGGGCAAGAGACCCAGTACTTC. The rearrangement joins TRBV14 to TRBJ2-5; 13 positions agree with TRBD2. This CDR3 spans 16 amino acids. V was clipped by 4 bases and J by 2 bases; unmatched bases: 4. CDR1 and CDR2 (germline): SGHDN, FVKESK.

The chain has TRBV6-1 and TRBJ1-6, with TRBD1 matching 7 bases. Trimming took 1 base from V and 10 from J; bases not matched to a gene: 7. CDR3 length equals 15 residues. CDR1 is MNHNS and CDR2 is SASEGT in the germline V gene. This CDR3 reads CASSEGARGRSPLHF. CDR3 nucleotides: TGTGCCAGCAGTGAAGGGGCCAGGGGGAGGTCACCCCTCCACTTT.

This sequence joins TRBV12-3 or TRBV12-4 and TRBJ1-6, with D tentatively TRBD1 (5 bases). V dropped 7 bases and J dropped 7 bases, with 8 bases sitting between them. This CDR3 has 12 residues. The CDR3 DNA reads TGTGCCAGCATGCGGGGGAATTCACCCCTCCACTTT. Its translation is CASMRGNSPLHF.

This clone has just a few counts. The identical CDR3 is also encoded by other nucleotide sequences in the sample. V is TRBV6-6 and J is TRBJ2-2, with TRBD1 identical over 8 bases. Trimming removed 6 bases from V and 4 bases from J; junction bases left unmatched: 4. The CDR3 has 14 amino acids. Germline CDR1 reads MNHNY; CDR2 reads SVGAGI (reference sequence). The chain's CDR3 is CASRTTGGTGELFF. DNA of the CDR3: TGTGCCAGCAGAACCACAGGGGGCACCGGGGAGCTGTTTTTT.

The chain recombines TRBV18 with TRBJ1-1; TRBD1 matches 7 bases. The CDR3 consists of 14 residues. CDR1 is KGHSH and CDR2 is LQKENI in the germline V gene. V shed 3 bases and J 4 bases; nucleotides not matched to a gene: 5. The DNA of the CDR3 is TGTGCCAGCTCACCGGTTCAGGGGGGCACTGAAGCTTTCTTT. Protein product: CASSPVQGGTEAFF.

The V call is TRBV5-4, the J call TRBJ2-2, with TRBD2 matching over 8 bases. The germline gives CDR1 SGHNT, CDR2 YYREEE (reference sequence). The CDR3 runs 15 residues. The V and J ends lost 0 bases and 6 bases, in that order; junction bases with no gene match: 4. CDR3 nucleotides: TGTGCCAGCAGCTTGGGCCTAGCGGGCGCCGGGGAGCTGTTTTTT. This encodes CASSLGLAGAGELFF.

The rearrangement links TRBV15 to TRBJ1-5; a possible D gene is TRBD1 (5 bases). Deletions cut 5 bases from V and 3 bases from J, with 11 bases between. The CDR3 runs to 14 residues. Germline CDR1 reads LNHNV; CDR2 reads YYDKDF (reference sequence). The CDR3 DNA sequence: TGTGCCACCAGCCGGACACCGCTCAATCAGCCCCAGCATTTT. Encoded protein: CATSRTPLNQPQHF.

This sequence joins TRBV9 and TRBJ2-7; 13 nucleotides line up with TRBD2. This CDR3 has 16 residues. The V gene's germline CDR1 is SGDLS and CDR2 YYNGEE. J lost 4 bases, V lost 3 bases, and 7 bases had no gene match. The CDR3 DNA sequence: TGTGCCAGCAGCGAGGGGACTAGCGGGGCAGCATACGAGCAGTACTTC. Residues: CASSEGTSGAAYEQYF.

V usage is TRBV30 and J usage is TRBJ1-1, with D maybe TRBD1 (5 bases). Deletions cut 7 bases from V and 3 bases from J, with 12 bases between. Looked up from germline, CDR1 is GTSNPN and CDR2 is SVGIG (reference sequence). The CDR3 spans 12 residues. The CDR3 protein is CASAQGYTEAFF. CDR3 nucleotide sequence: TGTGCCTCGGCTCAGGGATACACTGAAGCTTTCTTT.

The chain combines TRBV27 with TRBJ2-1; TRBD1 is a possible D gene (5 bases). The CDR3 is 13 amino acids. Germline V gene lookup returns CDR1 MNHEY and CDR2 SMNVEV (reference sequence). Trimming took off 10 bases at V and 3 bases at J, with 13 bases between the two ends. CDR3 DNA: TGTGCCACCAAGGGGTGGAGCTACAATGAGCAGTTCTTC. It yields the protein CATKGWSYNEQFF.